By its share, the clone carrying this T cell receptor beta chain is medium-sized (0.01 to 0.1%). Its antigen is currently unknown. The CDR3 runs to 12 residues. Trimming took off 3 bases at V and 5 bases at J, with 7 bases between the two ends. Germline CDR1 is MDHEN and CDR2 is SYDVKM. This specimen comes from a study of T cells in localized non-small cell lung cancer. Regarding the study as a whole: Heterogeneity is still possible, as just one tumor region was sequenced. Longer survival (overall) was linked to higher T cell density in blood. There were a median roughly 60 of the top 100 tumor clones appearing in adjacent lung. In uninvolved adjacent lung, T cell clonality reached its highest value, exceeding tumor.

Only in-frame clones appear in the TCRdb table, and some are missing; sequencing was by immunoSEQ multiplex PCR. The sample records 55,000 to 75,000 clones, approximately 87% being singletons. The receptor comes from a male donor older than 55 with stage III squamous cell lung carcinoma. Here the sequenced sample was peripheral blood, taken before any cancer treatment. J is TRBJ1-1 and V is TRBV28, with no clear D. CDR3 DNA: TGTGCCAGCAGTTTCGCACGGACTGAAGCTTTCTTT. Amino acids: CASSFARTEAFF.